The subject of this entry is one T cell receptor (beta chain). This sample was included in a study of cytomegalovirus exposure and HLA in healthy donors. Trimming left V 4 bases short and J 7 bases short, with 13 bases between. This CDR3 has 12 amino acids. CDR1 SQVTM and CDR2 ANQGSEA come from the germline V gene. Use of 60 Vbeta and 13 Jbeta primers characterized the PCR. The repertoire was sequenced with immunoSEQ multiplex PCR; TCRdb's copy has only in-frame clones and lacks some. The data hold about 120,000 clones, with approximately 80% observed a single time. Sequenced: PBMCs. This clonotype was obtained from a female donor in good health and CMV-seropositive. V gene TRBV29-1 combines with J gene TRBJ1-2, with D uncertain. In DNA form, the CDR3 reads TGCAGCGTTGGGGAGGTGAAGAGTGGCTACACCTTC. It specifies CSVGEVKSGYTF.